This T cell receptor beta chain was identified during a study of T cells in Graves' hyperthyroidism and ophthalmopathy. TCR beta CDR3 region amplification was performed from RNA transcripts. Primed by the HTBI set, a first-round RT-PCR was run on the TCR CDR3. TCRdb re-called the multiplex PCR reads with MiXCR, one entry per CDR3 protein. The data contain about 700,000 distinct CDR3 sequences, around 13% of them singletons. Points on this clonotype: Its specificity is unknown.

The CDR3 has 17 amino acids. Germline values: CDR1 GTSNPN, CDR2 SVGIG (reference sequence). The trim removed 3 bases at V and 0 bases at J, leaving 6 bases unmatched. Study-wide points: Through a model of 13 V-J features, ophthalmopathy was separated from stable hyperthyroidism.

Material: blood. The chain carries TRBV30 and TRBJ2-2; 11 nucleotides agree with TRBD2. The sequence was obtained from a woman aged 18-29 years with Graves' hyperthyroidism. The CDR3: CAWRRVAGGSNTGELFF. CDR3 DNA sequence: TGTGCCTGGAGGCGGGTAGCGGGAGGGTCGAACACCGGGGAGCTGTTTTTT.